This T cell receptor beta chain was sequenced for a study of response to subunit inactivated influenza vaccine. TCRdb itself ran the RT-PCR reads through MiXCR, one entry per CDR3 protein. The sample lists approximately 700,000 distinct CDR3 sequences, 15% to 17% occurring once. As concerns this clonotype: One end of the junction varies from germline; a read error may be responsible.

The sample in question was PBMCs from blood, obtained about 13 days after vaccination. This clonotype originated in a man aged 45-65 years who received an inactivated influenza vaccine.

The CDR3: CCARDRVGPYTGELFF. CDR3 nucleotide sequence: TGCTGTGCTAGAGATCGGGTTGGGCCCTACACCGGGGAGCTGTTTTTT. V usage is TRBV20-1 and J usage is TRBJ2-2, with D hard to call. Germline assignment: CDR1 DFQATT and CDR2 SNEGSKA (reference sequence). The CDR3 runs to 16 residues.